This T cell receptor (beta chain) came from a study of beta chain features in type 1 diabetes. The investigators reverse transcribed all of the isolated RNA, so they sequenced expressed TCRB transcripts. Assay: immunoSEQ multiplex PCR; the TCRdb copy retains only in-frame clones and omits some. Of 50,000 or so clones detected, 35% to 55% appear once; the ten largest clones hold around 0.13%. This clone was seen only once. Its target is unknown. The CDR3 runs to 16 residues. Trimming cost V 5 bases and J 7 bases, with 21 bases left between them. Germline V gene sequence: CDR1 SGHAT, CDR2 FQNNGV. Findings and caveats of the study: Any HLA effect on TCRB rearrangement was left unresolved by small sub-analyses. Shortening of TCRB CDR3s, moderate but significant, appeared in all four CD4+ subsets of Type 1 diabetes patients.

V is TRBV11-2 and J is TRBJ2-1; a weak D match, TRBD1 (6 bases). The sequence was obtained from a man aged 25-45 years with type 1 diabetes. The specimen was stem cell memory CD4+ T cells from blood. The CDR3 loop is CASSITFTGNYNEQFF. CDR3 in DNA: TGTGCCAGCAGCATAACTTTCACAGGGAATTATAATGAGCAGTTCTTC. Full variable domain (remainder filled in from reference TRBV11-2 and TRBJ2-1): EAGVAQSPRYKIIEKRQSVAFWCNPISGHATLYWYQQILGQGPKLLIQFQNNGVVDDSQLPKDRFSAERLKGVDSTLKIQPAKLEDSAVYLCASSITFTGNYNEQFFGPGTRLTVL.